This entry features one T cell receptor (beta chain) sequence. Its matching antigen is unknown. The data were taken from a study of Graves' ophthalmopathy and Graves' hyperthyroidism. Study-level points and caveats: The majority of expanded thyroid clonotypes above 0.001 frequency also occurred in blood. Between ophthalmopathy and stable hyperthyroidism, a 13-signature model drew a separation with about 88% sensitivity and less than 83% specificity.

Looked up from germline, CDR1 is SGHTA and CDR2 is FQGTGA. The CDR3 loop spans 15 amino acids. Losses at the gene ends were 5 bases for V and 1 base for J; bases not matched to a gene: 5. As the template, RNA transcripts were used to amplify TCR beta CDR3 regions. First-round RT-PCR with HTBI primers preceded a second-round multiplex PCR. A single record per CDR3 protein comes from TCRdb applying MiXCR to the multiplex PCR reads. The sample records about 550,000 distinct CDR3 sequences, under 45% being singletons. The TCR was taken from an adult man with Graves' hyperthyroidism. Sequenced input: peripheral blood or thyroid tissue (not recorded which). The chain joins TRBV7-3 to TRBJ2-5; 9 nucleotides agree with TRBD1. DNA for the CDR3: TGTGCCAGCAGCGCCACGACAGGGGGCCAAGAGACCCAGTACTTC. Its translation is CASSATTGGQETQYF.